This TCR beta chain was documented in a study of T cells after yellow fever vaccination (dated by TCRdb to about 2019). For context, the study as a whole: The SMART-Seq v4 Ultra Low Input RNA kit was used to prepare libraries from fractions with low cell numbers. To track T-cell clones before and after primary and booster YFV17D yellow fever vaccination, bulk TCR alpha and beta repertoires were sequenced longitudinally. Two healthy male donors, one aged 18 to 29 and one aged 30 to 40 years, made up the cohort. Blood samples were taken at several timepoints before and after primary and secondary immunization, and bulk PBMC replicates and cell subsets were isolated. Overall study outcomes, separate from this receptor: After the booster, most clones that had expanded after primary vaccination were detected again (over 95% of CD4 and more than 85% of CD8), suggesting broad maintenance of memory. Compared with the primary T-cell response, the secondary T-cell response was faster but weaker, reaching its peak on day 5 rather than on day 15. Only a couple of donors were included in the study, so the extent to which the findings can be generalized is limited. A small fraction of clonotypes appeared in both the CD4 and CD8 compartments, likely as a result of convergent recombination. Computational filtering was needed because FACS-sorted repertoires could contain abundant contaminating clonotypes from the bulk population.

A word on this clonotype: The clone's antigen remains unknown. Base qualities are missing; no much larger clone stands one base away.

Synthesis of TCR cDNA relied on 5'RACE template switching, a step that introduced a universal primer site along with unique molecular identifiers. Priming for cDNA synthesis came from both the TCR alpha and TCR beta constant segments. Libraries were amplified in two PCR steps, with sample barcodes and sequencing adapters added in the second step. Sequencing of libraries was done on Illumina HiSeq 2500 (2x100 bp) or NovaSeq (2x150 bp). The source study handled its data this way. Reads were demultiplexed and collapsed into UMI consensus sequences with MIGEC, and V(D)J alignment was performed with MiXCR. Vaccine-responding clonotypes were identified with edgeR using replicate PBMC samples, with FDR below 0.01 and a log2 fold change above 5 up to day 15 being required. CD4 or CD8 identity was assigned to each bulk clonotype according to whether the clonotype was present at higher abundance in the sequenced CD4 repertoire or the sequenced CD8 repertoire. TCRdb redid the processing of the public reads, applying fastp at Q25 and MiXCR, and retained in-frame beta chains. Every CDR3 protein is listed once, alongside the most common genes and DNA of its rows. The V and J calls reflect TCRdb's pipeline rather than the authors' work. This sample is represented by under 400,000 distinct CDR3 sequences; roughly 11% of them were singletons. Roughly 18% of the sample rests with the top ten.

Per the publication, the treatment or condition label means: live attenuated yellow fever vaccine strain. At every blood-draw timepoint, two biological replicates of bulk PBMCs were collected. PBMCs were isolated from peripheral blood using a standard Ficoll-Paque protocol. RNA was extracted with TriZol from bulk PBMCs, CD4 and CD8 fractions, and dextramer-positive and dextramer-negative fractions. Trimming removed 5 bases from V and 0 bases from J, leaving 11 bases between the germline ends. The CDR1 and CDR2 encoded by the germline V gene (reference sequence) are LNHDA and SQIVND. The cysteine opens and the phenylalanine closes a CDR3 of 15 amino acids. Kept here is only the CDR3 DNA, which spans 45 bases and is read in frame from base 1.

The clonotype was recovered from a man aged 18 to 30 who received the YFV17D yellow fever vaccine. This material consisted of PBMCs, taken on the day of the first yellow fever vaccination. The chain uses TRBV19 and TRBJ1-5, with no D gene named confidently. The bases are TGTGCCAGTAGTTGGAGTAGTTATAGCAATCAGCCCCAGCATTTT. Translation gives CASSWSSYSNQPQHF.